Listed below are T cell receptor beta chains from one sample, sequenced in a study of siplizumab effects on memory and regulatory T cells. Assay used: immunoSEQ multiplex PCR; TCRdb lists only in-frame clones, some missing. The sample consists of approximately 75,000 clones, 93% of them appearing once. Material: CD8+ T cells sorted from blood. These receptors originate from a human donor in good health. The CDR3 runs from the conserved cysteine through the conserved F or W.

v_call,cdr3_aa
TRBV4-1,CASSQDRAQGNQPQHF
TRBV4-1,CASSQGYGRGYEQYF
TRBV19,CASSIGGGAGEQFF
TRBV19,CASNGGNTDTQYF
TRBV13,CASSARRHSSYEQYF
TRBV5-6,CASSSTGVHTEAFF
TRBV7-6,CASSSGGQPQHF
TRBV6-4,CASSDGTSGGNEQFF
TRBV5-6,CASSSPGQGFEQYF
TRBV7-6,CASSLERGSYEQYF
TRBV4-1,CASSQDAAYGYTF
TRBV19,CLAGANTGELFF
TRBV5-6,CASSLEGYPAKNIQYF
TRBV28,CASSTAGSGELFF
TRBV7-3,CASSLVGGQYEQYF
TRBV4-1,CASSQEGANTGELFF
TRBV13,CASSLPTVGEAKNIQYF
TRBV6-4,CASSDRGSTDTQYF
TRBV27,CASSTTGPYEQYF
TRBV4-3,CASSQEGGNTEAFF
TRBV4-1,CASSHNGDNTIYF
TRBV19,CASSIEGAGNSPLHF
TRBV5-1,CASSSSDSYEQYF
TRBV5-5,CASSPGTGADYEQYF
TRBV4-3,CASSPNLAGARYEQYF
TRBV9,CASSVIAGGSADTQYF